This TCR beta chain was captured in a study of shared clonotypes between healthy human individuals. As regards this clone: Antigen specificity is unknown.

Genomic DNA for unsorted samples was obtained from around 94 million PBMCs. V lost 1 base and J lost 3; bases outside the gene matches: 5. This CDR3 has 16 residues. The germline gives CDR1 SGHVS, CDR2 FQNEAQ. The study's findings and limits: Sequencing depth was expected to affect clonotype sharing among donors.

Approximately 300 ng DNA, roughly 28,000 T cell genomes, went into unsorted PBMC replicate PCRs. Clones were sequenced by immunoSEQ multiplex PCR, and TCRdb holds only the in-frame ones, with some missing. The data show 400,000 to 500,000 clones, with around 78% seen just once and roughly 13% held by the top ten. The V gene is TRBV7-8, the J gene TRBJ2-3; 9 positions match TRBD2. This TCR was sampled from a woman aged 40 to 49 in good health. Some clones in this sample may be carry-over from other donors' samples. The specimen was PBMCs. CDR3 region: CASSLVVTSGTDTQYF. CDR3 DNA: TGTGCCAGCAGCTTAGTAGTAACTAGCGGGACAGATACGCAGTATTTT.